The TCR beta chain described here comes from a study of glioma-infiltrating T cells. Overall study results and limits: Gliomas, especially low-grade, showed above-expected tissue-blood divergence; non-neoplastic patients showed below. Tissue and blood shared very few CDR3 sequences.

The iRepertoire nested amplicon-rescue multiplex PCR amplified TCR alpha and beta CDR3s from RNA. Input was roughly 85-450 ng of tissue mRNA or PBMC total RNA. MiXCR was run by TCRdb on the multiplex PCR reads, yielding one entry per CDR3 protein. The data contain about 180,000 distinct CDR3 sequences, approximately 40% of them seen just once; the ten biggest clones take up around 5.2%. This CDR3 is built from 13 residues. With V trimmed by 9 bases and J by 8 bases, 9 bases remained unmatched. In the case of this clonotype: The antigen is unknown.

The receptor was derived from a human donor with low-grade glioma or glioblastoma, undergoing nonglioma brain surgery, or in good health (not recorded which). Sequencing was done on a sample of glioma tissue, nonneoplastic brain tissue, or PBMCs (not recorded which). The chain combines TRBV12-3 or TRBV12-4 with TRBJ2-1; 8 bases align to TRBD1. CDR3 loop: CARTRDRGDEQFF. The CDR3 nucleotides are TGTGCCAGAACCCGAGACAGGGGTGATGAGCAGTTCTTC.